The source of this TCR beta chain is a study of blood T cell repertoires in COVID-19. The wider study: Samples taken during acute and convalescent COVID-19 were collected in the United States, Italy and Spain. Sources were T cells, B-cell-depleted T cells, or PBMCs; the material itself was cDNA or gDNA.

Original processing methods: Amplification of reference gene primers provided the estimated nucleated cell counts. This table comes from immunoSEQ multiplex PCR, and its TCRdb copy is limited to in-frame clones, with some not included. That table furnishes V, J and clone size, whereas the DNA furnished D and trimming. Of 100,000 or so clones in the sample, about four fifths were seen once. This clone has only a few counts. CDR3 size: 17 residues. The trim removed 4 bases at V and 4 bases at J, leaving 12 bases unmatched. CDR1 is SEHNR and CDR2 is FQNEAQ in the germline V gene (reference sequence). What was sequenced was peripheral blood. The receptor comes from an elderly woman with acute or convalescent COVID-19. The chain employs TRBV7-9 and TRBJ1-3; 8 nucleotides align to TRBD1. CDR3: CASSSTGDRSDGNTIYF. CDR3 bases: TGTGCCAGCAGCTCTACCGGGGACAGGTCTGACGGAAACACCATATATTTT.